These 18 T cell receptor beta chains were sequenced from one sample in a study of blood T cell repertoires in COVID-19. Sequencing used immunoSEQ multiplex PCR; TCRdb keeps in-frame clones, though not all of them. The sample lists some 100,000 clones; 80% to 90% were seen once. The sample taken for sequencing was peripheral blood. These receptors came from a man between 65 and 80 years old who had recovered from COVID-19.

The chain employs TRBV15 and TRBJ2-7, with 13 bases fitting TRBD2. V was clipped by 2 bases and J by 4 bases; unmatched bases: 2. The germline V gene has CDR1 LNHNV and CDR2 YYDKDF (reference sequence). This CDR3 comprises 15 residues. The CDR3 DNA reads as TGTGCCACCAGCAGAAGGACTAGCGGGAGTTACGAGCAGTACTTC. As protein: CATSRRTSGSYEQYF.

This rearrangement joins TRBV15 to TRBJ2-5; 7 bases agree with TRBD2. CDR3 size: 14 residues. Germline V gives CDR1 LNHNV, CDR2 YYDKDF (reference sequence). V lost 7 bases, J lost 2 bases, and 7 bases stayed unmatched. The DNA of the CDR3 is TGTGCCACCACCAAGACTAGCTTACAAGAGACCCAGTACTTC. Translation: CATTKTSLQETQYF.

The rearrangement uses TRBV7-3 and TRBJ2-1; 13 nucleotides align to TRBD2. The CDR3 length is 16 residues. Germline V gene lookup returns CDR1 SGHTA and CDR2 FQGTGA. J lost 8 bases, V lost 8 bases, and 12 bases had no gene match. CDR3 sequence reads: CASAPTSGRASDEQFF. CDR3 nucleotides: TGTGCCAGCGCCCCCACTAGCGGGAGGGCAAGCGATGAGCAGTTCTTC.

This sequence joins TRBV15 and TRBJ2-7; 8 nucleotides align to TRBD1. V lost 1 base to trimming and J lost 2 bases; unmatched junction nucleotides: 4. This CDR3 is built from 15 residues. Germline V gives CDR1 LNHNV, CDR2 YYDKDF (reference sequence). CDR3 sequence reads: CATSRVATGAYEQYF. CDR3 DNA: TGTGCCACCAGCAGAGTCGCGACAGGGGCCTACGAGCAGTACTTC.

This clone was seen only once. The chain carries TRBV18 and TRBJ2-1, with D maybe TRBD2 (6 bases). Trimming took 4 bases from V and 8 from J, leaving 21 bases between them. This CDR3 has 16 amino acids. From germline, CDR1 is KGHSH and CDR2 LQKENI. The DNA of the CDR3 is TGTGCCAGCTCACGTCGACTCAGATCTAGCGCGGATGAGCAGTTCTTC. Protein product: CASSRRLRSSADEQFF.

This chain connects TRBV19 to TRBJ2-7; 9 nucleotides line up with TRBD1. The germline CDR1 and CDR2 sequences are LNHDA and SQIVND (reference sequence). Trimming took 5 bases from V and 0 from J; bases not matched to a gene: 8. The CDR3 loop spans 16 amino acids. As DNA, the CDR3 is TGTGCCAGTAGTCCCCGGACAGGGGCGAGCTCCTACGAGCAGTACTTC. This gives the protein CASSPRTGASSYEQYF.

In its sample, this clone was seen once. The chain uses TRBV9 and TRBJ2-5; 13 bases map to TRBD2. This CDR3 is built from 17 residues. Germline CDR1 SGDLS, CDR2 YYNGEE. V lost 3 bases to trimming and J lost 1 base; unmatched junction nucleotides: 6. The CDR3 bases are TGTGCCAGCAGCGAGAGACTAGCGGGGGGCCCCCAAGAGACCCAGTACTTC. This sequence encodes CASSERLAGGPQETQYF. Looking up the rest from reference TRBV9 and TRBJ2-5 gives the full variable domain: DSGVTQTPKHLITATGQRVTLRCSPRSGDLSVYWYQQSLDQGLQFLIQYYNGEERAKGNILERFSAQQFPDLHSELNLSSLELGDSALYFCASSERLAGGPQETQYFGPGTRLLVL.

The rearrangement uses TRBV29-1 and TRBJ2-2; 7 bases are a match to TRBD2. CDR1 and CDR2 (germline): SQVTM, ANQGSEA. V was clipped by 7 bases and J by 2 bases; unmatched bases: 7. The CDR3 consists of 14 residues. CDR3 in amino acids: CSAAGTTNTGELFF. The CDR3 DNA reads TGCAGCGCTGCCGGGACTACAAACACCGGGGAGCTGTTTTTT.

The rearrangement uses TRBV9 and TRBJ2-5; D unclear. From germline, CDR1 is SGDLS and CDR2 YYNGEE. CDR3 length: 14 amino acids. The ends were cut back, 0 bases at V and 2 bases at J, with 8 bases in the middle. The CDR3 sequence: CASSVEADQETQYF. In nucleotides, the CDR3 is TGTGCCAGCAGCGTAGAGGCGGATCAAGAGACCCAGTACTTC.

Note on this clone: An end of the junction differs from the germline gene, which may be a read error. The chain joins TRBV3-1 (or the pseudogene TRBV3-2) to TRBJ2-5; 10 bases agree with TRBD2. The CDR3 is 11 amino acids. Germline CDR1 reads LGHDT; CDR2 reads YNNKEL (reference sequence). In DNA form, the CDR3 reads TGTGCCAGCAGCCTTAGCGGGGGGCCCCACTTC. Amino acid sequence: CASSLSGGPHF.

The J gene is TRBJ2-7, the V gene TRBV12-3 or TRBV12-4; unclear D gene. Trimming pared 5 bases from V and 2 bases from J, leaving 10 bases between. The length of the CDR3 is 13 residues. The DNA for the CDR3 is TGTGCCAGCAGTAAGACTGTACCCTACGAGCAGTACTTC. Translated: CASSKTVPYEQYF.

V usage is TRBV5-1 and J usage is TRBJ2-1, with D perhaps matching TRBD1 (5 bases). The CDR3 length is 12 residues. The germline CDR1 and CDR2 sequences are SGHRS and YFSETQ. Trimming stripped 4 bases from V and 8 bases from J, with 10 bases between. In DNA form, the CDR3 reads TGCGCCAGCAGCCCGGTGGGGCATGAGCAGTTCTTC. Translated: CASSPVGHEQFF.

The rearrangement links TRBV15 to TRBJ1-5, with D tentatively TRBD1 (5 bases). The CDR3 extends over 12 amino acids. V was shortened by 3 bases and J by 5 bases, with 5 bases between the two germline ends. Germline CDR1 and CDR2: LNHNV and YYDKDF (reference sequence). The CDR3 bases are TGTGCCACCAGCAGCAGGGATCAGCCCCAGCATTTT. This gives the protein CATSSRDQPQHF.

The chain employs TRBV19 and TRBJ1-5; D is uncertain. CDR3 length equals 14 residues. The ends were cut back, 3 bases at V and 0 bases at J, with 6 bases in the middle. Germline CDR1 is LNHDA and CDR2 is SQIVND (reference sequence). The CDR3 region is CASSIFNSNQPQHF. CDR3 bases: TGTGCCAGTAGTATTTTCAATAGCAATCAGCCCCAGCATTTT.

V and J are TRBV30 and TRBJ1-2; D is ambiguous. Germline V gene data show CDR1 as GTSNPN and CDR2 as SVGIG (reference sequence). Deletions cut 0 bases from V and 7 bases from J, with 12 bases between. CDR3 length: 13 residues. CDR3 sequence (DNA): TGTGCCTGGAGTGTAGGTTTGGCGGCTGGCTACACCTTC. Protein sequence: CAWSVGLAAGYTF.

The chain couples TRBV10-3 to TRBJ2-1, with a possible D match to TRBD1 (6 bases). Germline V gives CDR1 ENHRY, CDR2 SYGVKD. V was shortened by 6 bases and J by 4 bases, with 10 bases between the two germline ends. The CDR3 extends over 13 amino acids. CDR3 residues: CAIRTGTYNEQFF. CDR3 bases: TGTGCCATCAGGACAGGCACTTACAATGAGCAGTTCTTC.

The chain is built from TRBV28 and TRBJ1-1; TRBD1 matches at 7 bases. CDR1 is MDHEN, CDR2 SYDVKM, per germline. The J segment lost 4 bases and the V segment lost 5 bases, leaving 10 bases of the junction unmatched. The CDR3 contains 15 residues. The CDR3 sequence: CASSTPRQGSTEAFF. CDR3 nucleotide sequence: TGTGCCAGCAGTACCCCCCGACAGGGCAGCACTGAAGCTTTCTTT.

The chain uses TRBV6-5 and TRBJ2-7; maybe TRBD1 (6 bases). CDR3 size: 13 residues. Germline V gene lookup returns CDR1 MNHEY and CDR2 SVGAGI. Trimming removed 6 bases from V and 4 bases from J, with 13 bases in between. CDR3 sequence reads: CASSQAGVYEQYF. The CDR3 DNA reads TGTGCCAGCAGCCAAGCAGGGGTTTACGAGCAGTACTTC.